These T cell receptor beta chains were read from a single sample in a study of read filtering for tumor transcriptome and immune sequencing. TCRdb fed the reads into MiXCR, producing one record per CDR3 protein. The sample includes some 80,000 distinct CDR3 sequences, 9% to 15% of them seen just once. What was sequenced was a population of CD138-negative cells sorted from bone marrow. These receptors all come from a donor at least 40 years old with multiple myeloma. Both conserved end residues are part of each CDR3. Each record gives: V gene, J gene, D gene, clone size, CDR3 DNA, CDR3 protein. D genes are given only for firm matches. Rows may omit the clone size; those that give it use once, few, many or a size class.

V gene: TRBV20-1; J gene: TRBJ2-1; D gene: TRBD2; clone size: .; CDR3 DNA: TGCAGTGCTAGAAAGGCTAGCGGGAGTAGAGGCGAGCAGTTCTTC; CDR3 protein: CSARKASGSRGEQFF
V gene: TRBV29-1; J gene: TRBJ2-1; D gene: TRBD2; clone size: many; CDR3 DNA: TGCAGTGGGGGACTAGCGGCTTACAATGAGCAGTTCTTC; CDR3 protein: CSGGLAAYNEQFF
V gene: TRBV29-1; J gene: TRBJ2-2; D gene: .; clone size: many; CDR3 DNA: TGCAGCGTTGAGACAGATACCGGGGAGCTGTTTTTT; CDR3 protein: CSVETDTGELFF
V gene: TRBV6-1; J gene: TRBJ1-5; D gene: .; clone size: many; CDR3 DNA: TGTGCCAGCAGGTTTACTTACAGGGATCGGAATCAGCCCCAGCATTTT; CDR3 protein: CASRFTYRDRNQPQHF
V gene: TRBV2; J gene: TRBJ2-5; D gene: .; clone size: few; CDR3 DNA: TGTGCCAGCAGTGACTGGATAGGAGAGACCCAGTACTTC; CDR3 protein: CASSDWIGETQYF
V gene: TRBV28; J gene: TRBJ2-1; D gene: .; clone size: many; CDR3 DNA: TGTGCCAGCAGATACCCATATCGGGGTACCTACAATGAGCAGTTCTTC; CDR3 protein: CASRYPYRGTYNEQFF
V gene: TRBV10-3; J gene: TRBJ2-2; D gene: TRBD2; clone size: .; CDR3 DNA: TGTGCCATCAGTGAGTCAGCCGGGAGGGCCTCTAACGGGGAGCTGTTTTTT; CDR3 protein: CAISESAGRASNGELFF
V gene: TRBV7-3; J gene: TRBJ1-1; D gene: TRBD1; clone size: many; CDR3 DNA: TGTGCCAGCAGCTTAATAGCAGGGGGGAACACTGAAGCTTTCTTT; CDR3 protein: CASSLIAGGNTEAFF
V gene: TRBV7-9; J gene: TRBJ2-1; D gene: TRBD2; clone size: many; CDR3 DNA: TGTGCCAGTAGGAGGAGGGAGGGGTACAATGAGCAGTTCTTC; CDR3 protein: CASRRREGYNEQFF
V gene: TRBV29-1; J gene: TRBJ1-5; D gene: .; clone size: .; CDR3 DNA: TGCAGCGTTGTTGCGGGTAGCGGGTCAGGACAGCCCCAGCATTTT; CDR3 protein: CSVVAGSGSGQPQHF
V gene: TRBV2; J gene: TRBJ1-1; D gene: .; clone size: few; CDR3 DNA: TGTGCCAGCAGTTCGACAGCCGACGGGGCTTTCTTT; CDR3 protein: CASSSTADGAFF
V gene: TRBV7-9; J gene: TRBJ2-7; D gene: TRBD2; clone size: many; CDR3 DNA: TGTGCCAGCAGCTCGTTGACTAGCGGGAGTAGGTACGAGCAGTACTTC; CDR3 protein: CASSSLTSGSRYEQYF
V gene: TRBV28; J gene: TRBJ2-7; D gene: TRBD2; clone size: .; CDR3 DNA: TGTGCCAGCAGCTCTATCGGGGGGGGCGAGCAGTACTTC; CDR3 protein: CASSSIGGGEQYF
V gene: TRBV5-1; J gene: TRBJ2-2; D gene: TRBD2; clone size: many; CDR3 DNA: TGCGCCAGCGCCGATACTAGCGCGGCCGGGGAGCTGTTTTTT; CDR3 protein: CASADTSAAGELFF
V gene: TRBV7-9; J gene: TRBJ1-2; D gene: .; clone size: many; CDR3 DNA: TGTGCCAGCAGCTTAGGTGACCGGGACGGCCTCTATGGCTACACCTTC; CDR3 protein: CASSLGDRDGLYGYTF
V gene: TRBV5-6; J gene: TRBJ1-3; D gene: .; clone size: many; CDR3 DNA: TGTGCCAGCAGCAGACAGATCTCTGGAAACACCATATATTTT; CDR3 protein: CASSRQISGNTIYF
V gene: TRBV25-1; J gene: TRBJ2-2; D gene: .; clone size: few; CDR3 DNA: TGTGCCAGCAGTGCCCTCCTTGGTCGGGGCGCGAACACCGGGGAGCTGTTTTTT; CDR3 protein: CASSALLGRGANTGELFF
V gene: TRBV20-1; J gene: TRBJ1-1; D gene: .; clone size: many; CDR3 DNA: TGCAGTGCTAGAAAAGGGGGACTGAACACTGAAGCTTTCTTT; CDR3 protein: CSARKGGLNTEAFF
V gene: TRBV4-1; J gene: TRBJ1-1; D gene: .; clone size: many; CDR3 DNA: TGCGCCAGCAGCCAAGATGCTCGCTCGAACACTGAAGCTTTCTTT; CDR3 protein: CASSQDARSNTEAFF
V gene: TRBV25-1; J gene: TRBJ2-1; D gene: TRBD2; clone size: many; CDR3 DNA: TGTGCCAGCAGTCCTACTCCCGGGACTAGCGGGAGGGCCGCGTTCTTC; CDR3 protein: CASSPTPGTSGRAAFF
V gene: TRBV9; J gene: TRBJ1-4; D gene: TRBD1; clone size: many; CDR3 DNA: TGTGCCAGCAGCGTAGCCGGGACAGGGGGAGAAAAACTGTTTTTT; CDR3 protein: CASSVAGTGGEKLFF
V gene: TRBV4-2; J gene: TRBJ1-1; D gene: TRBD1; clone size: many; CDR3 DNA: TGTGCCAGCAGCCAAAGCCAGGGGGCCTCTAGGAGCACTGAAGCTTTCTTT; CDR3 protein: CASSQSQGASRSTEAFF
V gene: TRBV2; J gene: TRBJ1-1; D gene: .; clone size: many; CDR3 DNA: TGTGCCAGCAGTGGCGGGAGATCGAACACTGAAGCTTTCTTT; CDR3 protein: CASSGGRSNTEAFF
V gene: TRBV6-1; J gene: TRBJ2-2; D gene: .; clone size: many; CDR3 DNA: TGTGCCAGCAGTGAAAGGGGGGGCACCGGGGAGCTGTTTTTT; CDR3 protein: CASSERGGTGELFF
V gene: TRBV18; J gene: TRBJ2-2; D gene: .; clone size: many; CDR3 DNA: TGTGCCAGCTCACCTATGGTCCCGACGGGCGTGGAGCTGTTTTTT; CDR3 protein: CASSPMVPTGVELFF
V gene: TRBV11-3; J gene: TRBJ2-6; D gene: .; clone size: many; CDR3 DNA: TGTGCCAGCAGCTCGACAGGCTCGAGCTCTGGGGCCAACGTCCTGACTTTC; CDR3 protein: CASSSTGSSSGANVLTF
V gene: TRBV29-1; J gene: TRBJ1-1; D gene: .; clone size: many; CDR3 DNA: TGCAGCGTTGAAAAGGGAGTGAACACTGAAGCTTTCTTT; CDR3 protein: CSVEKGVNTEAFF
V gene: TRBV4-2; J gene: TRBJ2-5; D gene: TRBD1; clone size: .; CDR3 DNA: TGTGCCAGCAGCCAAGGCGACCGGGACAGTCAAGAGACCCAGTACTTC; CDR3 protein: CASSQGDRDSQETQYF
V gene: TRBV10-1; J gene: TRBJ2-1; D gene: TRBD2; clone size: many; CDR3 DNA: TGCGCCAGCAGTGATCGACTAGCGGGAGGGCCTAACAATGAGCAGTTCTTC; CDR3 protein: CASSDRLAGGPNNEQFF
V gene: TRBV5-1; J gene: TRBJ2-7; D gene: .; clone size: many; CDR3 DNA: TGCGCCAGCAGCCCCCTACAGGGTGGGTCCTACGAGCAGTACTTC; CDR3 protein: CASSPLQGGSYEQYF
V gene: TRBV11-2; J gene: TRBJ2-1; D gene: TRBD2; clone size: few; CDR3 DNA: TGTGCCACCAAAGCCGGACTAGCGGGAGATGAGCAGTTCTTC; CDR3 protein: CATKAGLAGDEQFF
V gene: TRBV20-1; J gene: TRBJ2-1; D gene: .; clone size: many; CDR3 DNA: TGCAGTGCTAGTGCCTCAGCAGGGGCGGGATACAATGAGCAGTTCTTC; CDR3 protein: CSASASAGAGYNEQFF
V gene: TRBV6-2/TRBV6-3; J gene: TRBJ2-3; D gene: TRBD2; clone size: many; CDR3 DNA: TGTGCCAGCAGTTCTCTTCAGCGGGGGGTCCACTCGGATACGCAGTATTTT; CDR3 protein: CASSSLQRGVHSDTQYF
V gene: TRBV7-8; J gene: TRBJ1-1; D gene: .; clone size: many; CDR3 DNA: TGTGCCAGCAGCTTAGACACCACCCGGCTAACTTTCTTT; CDR3 protein: CASSLDTTRLTFF
V gene: TRBV7-6; J gene: TRBJ1-1; D gene: .; clone size: .; CDR3 DNA: TGTGCCAGCAGCCTAGACCCTGGATTTCAGGGCTCTGCGAGCACTGAAGCTTTCTTT; CDR3 protein: CASSLDPGFQGSASTEAFF
V gene: TRBV29-1; J gene: TRBJ1-3; D gene: TRBD1; clone size: .; CDR3 DNA: TGCAGCGTTGTCCTTCGGGACAGCCAGTCTGGAAACACCATATATTTT; CDR3 protein: CSVVLRDSQSGNTIYF
V gene: TRBV6-5; J gene: TRBJ1-1; D gene: .; clone size: many; CDR3 DNA: TGTGCCAGCAGTACCCCGGGAGCCCGAAGGTTGGCTTTCTTT; CDR3 protein: CASSTPGARRLAFF
V gene: TRBV20-1; J gene: TRBJ2-2; D gene: TRBD2; clone size: many; CDR3 DNA: TGCAGTGCTAGGGAGCGGGGCACGAACACCGGGGAGCTGTTTTTT; CDR3 protein: CSARERGTNTGELFF
V gene: TRBV20-1; J gene: TRBJ2-7; D gene: TRBD2; clone size: many; CDR3 DNA: TGCAGTGATCTAGCGGTGATTTTCTACGAGCAGTACTTC; CDR3 protein: CSDLAVIFYEQYF
V gene: TRBV7-8; J gene: TRBJ2-1; D gene: .; clone size: many; CDR3 DNA: TGTGCCAGCAGCTTAGGTCCGAACAATGAGCAGTTCTTC; CDR3 protein: CASSLGPNNEQFF
V gene: TRBV28; J gene: TRBJ2-3; D gene: TRBD2; clone size: many; CDR3 DNA: TGTGCCAGCAGCCCCGCCGGGACTAGCGGAGCAGATACGCAGTATTTT; CDR3 protein: CASSPAGTSGADTQYF
V gene: TRBV27; J gene: TRBJ1-5; D gene: .; clone size: few; CDR3 DNA: TGTGCCAGCAGTTTAAAGATCAACAATCAGCCCCAGCATTTT; CDR3 protein: CASSLKINNQPQHF
V gene: TRBV2; J gene: TRBJ2-7; D gene: .; clone size: few; CDR3 DNA: TGTGCCAGCACGGGAACGGGTACCTCCTACGAGCAGTACTTC; CDR3 protein: CASTGTGTSYEQYF
V gene: TRBV11-2; J gene: TRBJ2-1; D gene: TRBD2; clone size: many; CDR3 DNA: TGTGCCAGCAGCCAAAGGGCTAGCGGGAGGGCGAACAATGAGCAGTTCTTC; CDR3 protein: CASSQRASGRANNEQFF
V gene: TRBV14; J gene: TRBJ1-2; D gene: .; clone size: many; CDR3 DNA: TGTGCCAGCAGCCTCATGGGGGCCACTAACTATGGCTACACCTTC; CDR3 protein: CASSLMGATNYGYTF
V gene: TRBV28; J gene: TRBJ2-5; D gene: .; clone size: .; CDR3 DNA: TGTGCCAGCAGTTTAGACTATCAAGAGACCCAGTACTTC; CDR3 protein: CASSLDYQETQYF
V gene: TRBV20-1; J gene: TRBJ2-7; D gene: TRBD2; clone size: many; CDR3 DNA: TGCAGTGCTTATCCGGGACTAGCGTCGTCCTACGAGCAGTACTTC; CDR3 protein: CSAYPGLASSYEQYF
V gene: TRBV5-1; J gene: TRBJ2-2; D gene: .; clone size: many; CDR3 DNA: TGCGCCAGCAGCTTCGGGACGCCCAACGGGGAGCTGTTTTTT; CDR3 protein: CASSFGTPNGELFF
V gene: TRBV28; J gene: TRBJ1-2; D gene: .; clone size: few; CDR3 DNA: TGTGCCGGAGCAGGTGGCCAGTTCTATGGCTACACCTTC; CDR3 protein: CAGAGGQFYGYTF
V gene: TRBV5-1; J gene: TRBJ2-7; D gene: .; clone size: many; CDR3 DNA: TGCGCCAGCAGTCGCGGGACTCCCTACGAGCAGTACTTC; CDR3 protein: CASSRGTPYEQYF
V gene: TRBV2; J gene: TRBJ2-2; D gene: .; clone size: many; CDR3 DNA: TGTGCCAGCAATCCCCCCAGGCCCACCGGGGAGCTGTTTTTT; CDR3 protein: CASNPPRPTGELFF
V gene: TRBV6-5; J gene: TRBJ1-5; D gene: .; clone size: many; CDR3 DNA: TGTGCCGGGGGAGAAGGACGGAATAATCAGCCCCAGCATTTT; CDR3 protein: CAGGEGRNNQPQHF
V gene: TRBV21-1; J gene: TRBJ2-2; D gene: .; clone size: many; CDR3 DNA: TGTGCCAGCAGCAATAGTCGCCTAGCTGACACCGGGGAGCTGTTTTTT; CDR3 protein: CASSNSRLADTGELFF
V gene: TRBV30; J gene: TRBJ2-3; D gene: TRBD2; clone size: many; CDR3 DNA: TGTGCCTGGAGGGTAGCGGGAGGCGGCGGTACGCAGTATTTT; CDR3 protein: CAWRVAGGGGTQYF